The 26 T cell receptor beta chains below come from one sample, sequenced in a study of CD8 T cells in Susac syndrome. A quantity of about 0.5 to 1 ug RNA underwent reverse transcription using random hexamers. TCRdb itself ran the immunoSEQ multiplex PCR reads through MiXCR, one entry per CDR3 protein. The repertoire has over 120,000 distinct CDR3 sequences, more than 85% of them found once; the top ten carry 0.13% to 0.15%. The sequenced sample consisted of CD4+ T cells from PBMCs. All receptors come from a human donor with Susac syndrome.

The chain uses TRBV18 and TRBJ1-2, with D hard to call. CDR1 and CDR2 (germline): KGHSH, LQKENI. Trimming removed 1 base at V and 4 bases at J, with 7 bases between. The CDR3 runs to 13 residues. The CDR3 loop reads CASSPQTVYGYTF. The DNA for the CDR3 is TGTGCCAGCTCACCACAAACGGTCTATGGCTACACCTTC.

The genes are TRBV4-1 and TRBJ1-1; TRBD1 might be the D (6 bases). The CDR3 runs 16 residues. Trimming left V 1 base short and J 1 base short, with 13 bases between. Per germline, CDR1 MGHRA and CDR2 YSYEKL. CDR3: CASSQVGRGSNTEAFF. The CDR3 DNA sequence: TGCGCCAGCAGCCAAGTCGGCAGGGGTTCGAACACTGAAGCTTTCTTT.

This rearrangement joins TRBV30 to TRBJ2-1; D uncertain. V lost 4 bases to trimming and J lost 7 bases, with 8 bases between them. The CDR3 contains 11 residues. Germline CDR1 and CDR2: GTSNPN and SVGIG (reference sequence). Written as DNA, the CDR3 is TGTGCCTGGAACCAGGAAAATGAGCAGTTCTTC. Encoded protein: CAWNQENEQFF. Filled out from reference TRBV30 and TRBJ2-1, the complete variable domain reads SQTIHQWPATLVQPVGSPLSLECTVEGTSNPNLYWYRQAAGRGLQLLFYSVGIGQISSEVPQNLSASRPQDRQFILSSKKLLLSDSGFYLCAWNQENEQFFGPGTRLTVL.

V is TRBV9 and J is TRBJ2-5, with TRBD2 matching over 11 bases. The CDR3 sequence is 18 residues long. Germline loops: CDR1 SGDLS, CDR2 YYNGEE. J lost 5 bases, V lost 0 bases, and 12 bases had no gene match. The CDR3 loop reads CASSVGLAGLLAAETQYF. Here the CDR3 DNA reads TGTGCCAGCAGCGTAGGACTAGCGGGACTTTTGGCTGCGGAGACCCAGTACTTC.

The V and J genes are TRBV6-2 or TRBV6-3 and TRBJ2-2, with 7 bases aligning to TRBD2. CDR3 size: 15 residues. V lost 7 bases and J lost 6; bases outside the gene matches: 11. Germline CDR1 and CDR2: MNHEY and SVGEGT. CDR3 DNA: TGTGCCAGCATGGGAGCGGGACCCCACCCCGGGGAGCTGTTTTTT. Protein: CASMGAGPHPGELFF.

J is TRBJ2-3 and V is TRBV30; D may match TRBD1 or TRBD2 (5 bases each). The V gene's germline CDR1 is GTSNPN and CDR2 SVGIG (reference sequence). The CDR3 is 13 amino acids. V lost 2 bases and J lost 6, with 12 bases in between. CDR3 sequence reads: CAWSKGPDDTQYF. The CDR3 region has the DNA TGTGCCTGGAGTAAGGGACCGGATGATACGCAGTATTTT.

This sequence joins TRBV20-1 and TRBJ2-7, with D unresolved. The CDR3 has 13 amino acids. Germline lookup yields CDR1 DFQATT and CDR2 SNEGSKA (reference sequence). The V end was cut by 3 bases, the J end by 1 base, with 10 bases between. CDR3 bases: TGCAGTGCTAGTCCCTCCGCATCCTACGAGCAGTACTTC. Encoded protein: CSASPSASYEQYF.

This rearrangement joins TRBV15 to TRBJ1-1; D call uncertain. This CDR3 is 14 amino acids long. Germline V lookup: CDR1 LNHNV, CDR2 YYDKDF (reference sequence). V was trimmed by 4 bases and J by 2 bases, leaving 11 bases between them. The CDR3 nucleotides are TGTGCCACCAGCATCCAAAGGACCAACACTGAAGCTTTCTTT. Translating it yields CATSIQRTNTEAFF.

The J gene is TRBJ2-3, the V gene TRBV20-1; D is unresolved. Germline-derived CDR1 and CDR2 are DFQATT and SNEGSKA (reference sequence). The CDR3 is made up of 14 amino acids. Trimming shortened V by 7 bases and J by 3 bases, and 17 bases separated the two germline ends. The CDR3 nucleotides are TGCAGTGTCAAGAGAGGTGGTGGGACAGATACGCAGTATTTT. This gives the protein CSVKRGGGTDTQYF.

The V call is TRBV12-3 or TRBV12-4, the J call TRBJ1-5; D gene unclear. CDR3 length equals 13 residues. V dropped 1 base and J dropped 8 bases, with 9 bases sitting between them. CDR3 protein: CASSLGPWEPQHF. As DNA, the CDR3 is TGTGCCAGCAGTTTAGGTCCTTGGGAGCCCCAGCATTTT.

This chain uses TRBV29-1 with TRBJ1-2; 7 bases align to TRBD1. V was pared by 6 bases and J by 2 bases, with 6 bases of the junction left unmatched. The germline gives CDR1 SQVTM, CDR2 ANQGSEA. This CDR3 region has 13 residues. CDR3 DNA sequence: TGCAGCGTCCGAGAGGGACAGAACTATGGCTACACCTTC. This translates into CSVREGQNYGYTF.

The V and J genes are TRBV6-1 and TRBJ2-1, with TRBD2 identical over 9 bases. In germline, CDR1 is MNHNS, CDR2 SASEGT. This CDR3 spans 16 amino acids. Trimming at V came to 2 bases and at J to 9 bases, leaving 11 bases not matched to a gene. CDR3 in DNA: TGTGCCAGCAGTGAACCGGGACTAGCCGGCGGGGGTGAGCAGTTCTTC. Its translation is CASSEPGLAGGGEQFF.

The chain employs TRBV4-2 and TRBJ2-3; a possible D gene is TRBD2 (5 bases). V was cut by 5 bases and J by 10 bases, with 10 bases left in between. The germline V gene has CDR1 LGHNA and CDR2 YNFKEQ. The CDR3 totals 11 residues. This chain's CDR3 is CASSTSGAQYF. The CDR3 DNA is TGTGCCAGCAGCACTAGTGGGGCGCAGTATTTT.

The J gene is TRBJ1-2, the V gene TRBV30; TRBD1 matches 7 bases. This CDR3 contains 12 residues. Losses at the gene ends were 4 bases for V and 4 bases for J; bases not matched to a gene: 3. Germline V gene data show CDR1 as GTSNPN and CDR2 as SVGIG (reference sequence). This CDR3 reads CAWTRQGYGYTF. CDR3 DNA: TGTGCCTGGACAAGACAGGGCTATGGCTACACCTTC.

The chain links TRBV3-1 to TRBJ1-2; D unresolved. Looked up from germline, CDR1 is LGHDT and CDR2 is YNNKEL (reference sequence). Trimming shortened V by 0 bases and J by 10 bases, and 12 bases separated the two germline ends. This CDR3 spans 13 amino acids. The CDR3 loop is CASSQDLRADYTF. In nucleotides, the CDR3 is TGTGCCAGCAGCCAAGATCTTAGAGCGGACTACACCTTC.

This sequence joins TRBV30 and TRBJ2-5; 7 bases line up with TRBD2. Unmatched junction bases numbered 3, after V lost 0 bases and J lost 2 bases. The CDR3 totals 14 residues. Looked up from germline, CDR1 is GTSNPN and CDR2 is SVGIG (reference sequence). The CDR3 loop is CAWSVSGGQETQYF. The CDR3 nucleotides read TGTGCCTGGAGTGTTTCGGGAGGACAAGAGACCCAGTACTTC.

This chain links TRBV20-1 with TRBJ2-5; no clear D. Per germline, CDR1 DFQATT and CDR2 SNEGSKA (reference sequence). V lost 5 bases and J lost 4, with 11 bases in between. CDR3 length: 12 residues. This CDR3 is CSAPINGETQYF. The CDR3 DNA follows: TGCAGTGCTCCCATCAATGGAGAGACCCAGTACTTC.

The chain joins TRBV6-5 to TRBJ1-5; no firm D call. Germline CDR1 MNHEY, CDR2 SVGAGI. There are 14 residues in the CDR3. V was cut by 5 bases and J by 6 bases, with 14 bases left in between. The DNA for the CDR3 is TGTGCCAGCAGTGAAGGCGGGGTTAGTCAGCCCCAGCATTTT. This codes for CASSEGGVSQPQHF.

This clonotype has only one observation. This chain uses TRBV5-1 with TRBJ2-3, with 8 bases fitting TRBD1. CDR3 size: 15 residues. With 2 bases clipped from V and 2 bases from J, the junction kept 4 bases outside the gene matches. The germline gives CDR1 SGHRS, CDR2 YFSETQ. CDR3 sequence reads: CASSFRTGYTDTQYF. CDR3 DNA: TGCGCCAGCAGCTTTCGGACAGGGTACACAGATACGCAGTATTTT.

The gene calls are TRBV7-9 and TRBJ1-2, with D unclear. The germline V gene has CDR1 SEHNR and CDR2 FQNEAQ (reference sequence). The CDR3 totals 11 residues. V lost 5 bases and J lost 8, with 9 bases in between. The CDR3 DNA follows: TGTGCCAGCAGCGCTCTTGCCGGCTACACCTTC. Protein product: CASSALAGYTF.

V and J are TRBV29-1 and TRBJ1-2, with no clear D. This CDR3 spans 13 amino acids. From germline, CDR1 is SQVTM and CDR2 ANQGSEA. V shed 5 bases and J shed 2 bases, with 12 bases lying between them. The DNA of the CDR3 is TGCAGCGTTTCGCACCTCCTCAACTATGGCTACACCTTC. As protein: CSVSHLLNYGYTF.

The CDR3 nucleotides read TGTGCCACCAGTGACCCGGAACGGGGAGGGGATGAGCAGTTCTTC. The encoded protein is CATSDPERGGDEQFF. V gene TRBV24-1 combines with J gene TRBJ2-1, with TRBD2 identical over 7 bases. The CDR3 runs to 15 residues. With V trimmed by 4 bases and J by 8 bases, 10 bases remained unmatched. CDR1 KGHDR and CDR2 SFDVKD come from the germline V gene.

For this clonotype: One end of the junction is discordant with germline, which a read error may explain. The V and J genes are TRBV29-1 and TRBJ1-2; 12 bases match TRBD1. The CDR3 length is 16 residues. Germline V lookup: CDR1 SQVTM, CDR2 ANQGSEA. The CDR3 is CSVDTGQGAPLYRYTF. The CDR3 DNA sequence: TGCAGCGTTGACACGGGACAGGGGGCTCCCCTCTATCGCTACACCTTC. Filled out from reference TRBV29-1 and TRBJ1-2, the complete variable domain reads SAVISQKPSRDICQRGTSLTIQCQVDSQVTMMFWYRQQPGQSLTLIATANQGSEATYESGFVIDKFPISRPNLTFSTLTVSNMSPEDSSIYLCSVDTGQGAPLYRYTFGSGTRLTVV.

This clonotype was seen a few times. V usage is TRBV11-2 and J usage is TRBJ2-6; 8 nucleotides line up with TRBD1. In germline, CDR1 is SGHAT, CDR2 FQNNGV. The CDR3 extends over 21 amino acids. Trimming cost V 4 bases and J 0 bases; bases outside gene matches: 17. The CDR3 nucleotides read TGTGCCAGCAGCTCAAAGCCGGGGCAGGGGGCCTCCGTCTCTGGGGCCAACGTCCTGACTTTC. This translates into CASSSKPGQGASVSGANVLTF.

In nucleotides, the CDR3 is TGCGCCAGCAGCCAAGATGGCGCGGTCGGCCAAGAGACCCAGTACTTC. This codes for CASSQDGAVGQETQYF. The chain has TRBV4-1 and TRBJ2-5; D call uncertain. This CDR3 spans 16 amino acids. The V end lost 0 bases, the J end lost 1 base, and 12 bases lay between the germline ends. The V gene's germline CDR1 is MGHRA and CDR2 YSYEKL.

The genes are TRBV3-1 and TRBJ1-2; D possibly corresponds to TRBD1 (6 bases). The CDR3 is 14 residues long. Germline V gene data show CDR1 as LGHDT and CDR2 as YNNKEL (reference sequence). Trimming took 2 bases from V and 3 from J, leaving 10 bases between them. Written as DNA, the CDR3 is TGTGCCAGCAGCCAAACAGGGCGGGACTATGGCTACACCTTC. It specifies CASSQTGRDYGYTF. Based on the CDR3 plus reference TRBV3-1 and TRBJ1-2, the full variable domain is DTAVSQTPKYLVTQMGNDKSIKCEQNLGHDTMYWYKQDSKKFLKIMFSYNNKELIINETVPNRFSPKSPDKAHLNLHINSLELGDSAVYFCASSQTGRDYGYTFGSGTRLTVV.